This T cell receptor beta chain appears in the sequencing data of a study of cytomegalovirus exposure and HLA in healthy donors. Study-level information: The Caucasian-associated ancestry cluster contained approximately 81% of the approximately 420 genotyped donors.

The primer mix had 60 Vbeta and 13 Jbeta primers. Profiled with immunoSEQ multiplex PCR; TCRdb holds only in-frame clones, not every one. The repertoire holds around 190,000 clones, with around 80% as singletons. This CDR3 is 15 amino acids long. Germline assignment: CDR1 LNHDA and CDR2 SQIVND (reference sequence). The V end lost 1 base, the J end lost 2 bases, and 10 bases lay between the germline ends. The receptor was isolated from a man aged 18 to 30 in good health and CMV-seronegative. The V gene is TRBV19, the J gene TRBJ2-3; D not certain. The specimen sequenced was PBMCs. This chain's CDR3 is CASSIGGAFTDTQYF. Written as DNA, the CDR3 is TGTGCCAGTAGTATAGGCGGAGCCTTCACAGATACGCAGTATTTT.